The next 14 T cell receptor beta chains were all read from a single sample in a study of T cell responses to AZD1222 COVID-19 vaccine. Only in-frame clones appear in the TCRdb table, and some are missing; sequencing was by immunoSEQ multiplex PCR. Found here are 100,000 to 150,000 clones, roughly 88% of them singletons; the top ten hold less than 10%. This material consisted of peripheral blood, taken on day 0 of AZD1222 vaccination. Receptors were obtained from an adult in good health.

The sample holds many counts of this clone. The V gene is TRBV5-1, the J gene TRBJ2-7; D call uncertain. This CDR3 contains 13 residues. Germline CDR1 is SGHRS and CDR2 is YFSETQ. Trimming took off 0 bases at V and 3 bases at J, with 7 bases between the two ends. CDR3 in DNA: TGCGCCAGCAGCTTGGAATTTCGCTACGAGCAGTACTTC. Protein product: CASSLEFRYEQYF.

The chain carries TRBV11-2 and TRBJ2-2; TRBD2 aligns across 15 bases. V shed 4 bases and J 4 bases; nucleotides not matched to a gene: 10. Germline CDR1 is SGHAT and CDR2 is FQNNGV. The CDR3 has 19 amino acids. The CDR3 loop reads CASSSSYWTSGRATGELFF. As DNA, the CDR3 is TGTGCCAGCAGCTCCTCCTATTGGACTAGCGGGAGGGCCACCGGGGAGCTGTTTTTT.

The chain has TRBV27 and TRBJ2-7; TRBD2 matches 7 bases. CDR3 size: 13 residues. V gave up 6 bases and J gave up 2 bases; unmatched junction bases: 4. Germline V gene data show CDR1 as MNHEY and CDR2 as SMNVEV (reference sequence). CDR3 residues: CASRPSGPYEQYF. In DNA, the CDR3 is TGTGCCAGCAGGCCTAGCGGACCCTACGAGCAGTACTTC.

The J gene is TRBJ2-2, the V gene TRBV5-6, with D unresolved. The V and J ends lost 5 bases and 7 bases respectively, with 9 bases between them. In germline, CDR1 is SGHDT, CDR2 YYEEEE. The CDR3 covers 12 residues. CDR3 protein: CASRVRVGELFF. Written as DNA, the CDR3 is TGTGCCAGCAGGGTCCGGGTCGGGGAGCTGTTTTTT.

The gene calls are TRBV7-9 and TRBJ2-3; the match to TRBD2 covers 10 bases. V lost 8 bases and J lost 0; bases outside the gene matches: 5. This CDR3 contains 15 residues. Germline V lookup: CDR1 SEHNR, CDR2 FQNEAQ (reference sequence). DNA of the CDR3: TGTGCCAGCCCGCTGGGACTAGCGAGCACAGATACGCAGTATTTT. It codes for CASPLGLASTDTQYF.

The V call is TRBV7-2, the J call TRBJ2-1; D may be TRBD1 (5 bases). Trimming pared 4 bases from V and 6 bases from J, leaving 13 bases between. Germline V gives CDR1 SGHTA, CDR2 FQGNSA. This CDR3 has 14 amino acids. In DNA, the CDR3 is TGTGCCAGCAGCTCACAAGGGGATTCCAATGAGCAGTTCTTC. Its translation is CASSSQGDSNEQFF.

The J gene is TRBJ1-1, the V gene TRBV25-1, with D unresolved. The V and J ends lost 3 bases and 7 bases respectively, with 15 bases between them. Germline V gene data show CDR1 as MGHDK and CDR2 as SYGVNS. The CDR3 length is 14 residues. The CDR3 sequence: CASSDSAFAIEAFF. CDR3 DNA: TGTGCCAGCAGTGACTCGGCTTTCGCTATTGAAGCTTTCTTT.

The chain is built from TRBV18 and TRBJ1-5, with a possible D match to TRBD1 (5 bases). The CDR3 totals 15 residues. Germline V gene sequence: CDR1 KGHSH, CDR2 LQKENI. Trimming removed 0 bases at V and 5 bases at J, with 11 bases between. CDR3 in DNA: TGTGCCAGCTCACCACCTTCAGGGATGGATCAGCCCCAGCATTTT. This translates into CASSPPSGMDQPQHF.

The chain combines TRBV28 with TRBJ2-1, with 7 bases aligning to TRBD2. The CDR3 is 15 amino acids. Per the germline V gene, CDR1 is MDHEN and CDR2 is SYDVKM. The V gene end was trimmed by 2 bases and the J gene end by 6 bases; junction bases not matched to a gene: 7. This CDR3 is CASSLVGGSPNEQFF. The CDR3 coding sequence is TGTGCCAGCAGTTTAGTGGGCGGGAGCCCCAATGAGCAGTTCTTC.

The chain recombines TRBV14 with TRBJ2-7, with D perhaps TRBD1 (7 bases). Germline assignment: CDR1 SGHDN and CDR2 FVKESK. The CDR3 is 13 amino acids. V shed 6 bases and J shed 3 bases, with 12 bases lying between them. This CDR3 is CASRQGRYYEQYF. Written as DNA, the CDR3 is TGTGCCAGCAGACAGGGGAGGTACTACGAGCAGTACTTC.

This chain links TRBV13 with TRBJ2-5; D not resolved. Between the trimmed V and J ends, which lost 3 bases and 5 bases, there was a span of 13 bases. This CDR3 spans 14 amino acids. Germline V gene lookup returns CDR1 PRHDT and CDR2 FYEKMQ (reference sequence). The CDR3, as DNA: TGTGCCAGCAGCTTCTCTCACCTTCGGGAGACCCAGTACTTC. This sequence encodes CASSFSHLRETQYF. Combining the CDR3 with reference TRBV13 and TRBJ2-5 gives the whole variable domain AAGVIQSPRHLIKEKRETATLKCYPIPRHDTVYWYQQGPGQDPQFLISFYEKMQSDKGSIPDRFSAQQFSDYHSELNMSSLELGDSALYFCASSFSHLRETQYFGPGTRLLVL.

V usage is TRBV27 and J usage is TRBJ2-7, with a tentative D call TRBD1 (5 bases). Looked up from germline, CDR1 is MNHEY and CDR2 is SMNVEV (reference sequence). CDR3 length: 16 amino acids. V was trimmed by 2 bases and J by 2 bases, leaving 16 bases between them. Here the CDR3 DNA reads TGTGCCAGCAGTTTACAGGGCCATTCGGGCACCTACGAGCAGTACTTC. This translates into CASSLQGHSGTYEQYF.

This clone was seen just once. The V and J genes are TRBV7-2 and TRBJ2-7; D is uncertain. V lost 1 base and J 2 bases, leaving 6 bases between the germline ends. The CDR3 extends over 13 amino acids. Germline V lookup: CDR1 SGHTA, CDR2 FQGNSA. CDR3 in DNA: TGTGCCAGCAGCTTAGATGAACCCTACGAGCAGTACTTC. Translating it yields CASSLDEPYEQYF.

V gene TRBV4-1 combines with J gene TRBJ2-7; the D call may be TRBD1 or TRBD2 (7 bases each). Germline V gene sequence: CDR1 MGHRA, CDR2 YSYEKL. The CDR3 runs 14 residues. The V gene lost 3 bases and the J gene lost 7 bases, with 16 bases spanning the gap. CDR3 in amino acids: CASSQAQGGEEQYF. CDR3 nucleotide sequence: TGCGCCAGCAGCCAGGCTCAGGGGGGGGAAGAGCAGTACTTC.